Presented here are 31 T cell receptor beta chains from one specimen sequenced in a study of beta chain features in type 1 diabetes (dated by TCRdb to 2016 to 2018). Libraries were prepared through the immunoSEQ multiplex PCR assay. The entire amount of isolated RNA was reverse transcribed using the High Capacity cDNA Reverse Transcription Kit, so the sequenced TCRB transcripts were expressed ones. TCRdb holds this immuneACCESS table with in-frame rearrangements only. Some clones are missing; in checked studies, unresolved V genes explain under half, and the rest has no known cause. The sample table shows 80,000 to 90,000 clones, and 25% to 35% are seen once. 0.4% to 0.55% of the sample rests with the top ten. The specimen was stem cell memory CD4+ T cells from blood. According to the study, the label for this sample's cell subset or site signals: stem cell-like memory CD4+ T cells. The source is a woman younger than 30 in good health.

The sample holds a few counts of this clone. V usage is TRBV5-1 and J usage is TRBJ2-1; the match to TRBD2 covers 9 bases. This CDR3 spans 14 amino acids. Germline V lookup: CDR1 SGHRS, CDR2 YFSETQ. The V gene end was trimmed by 4 bases and the J gene end by 8 bases; junction bases not matched to a gene: 7. The CDR3: CASSGAGTSYEQFF. For the CDR3, the DNA is TGCGCCAGCAGCGGCGCTGGGACTAGCTATGAGCAGTTCTTC.

The chain uses TRBV9 and TRBJ2-6; TRBD2 is a possible D gene (6 bases). The CDR3 has 14 amino acids. Germline V gene lookup returns CDR1 SGDLS and CDR2 YYNGEE. V lost 6 bases and J 5 bases, leaving 12 bases between the germline ends. The DNA of the CDR3 is TGTGCCAGCACCCGGGGAGGCAGGGCCAACGTCCTGACTTTC. Its protein product is CASTRGGRANVLTF.

V gene TRBV6-1 combines with J gene TRBJ1-2; TRBD1 matches at 8 bases. CDR1 and CDR2 from the germline V gene are MNHNS and SASEGT. J gave up 6 bases and V 4 bases, and 13 bases lay outside the gene matches. The CDR3 length is 16 residues. CDR3 bases: TGTGCCAGCAGTGTTAAATGGGCAGGGGGCGTCCATGGCTACACCTTC. Encoded protein: CASSVKWAGGVHGYTF.

The chain carries TRBV7-9 and TRBJ2-5, with D perhaps matching TRBD2 (5 bases). Germline V gene lookup returns CDR1 SEHNR and CDR2 FQNEAQ (reference sequence). The CDR3 has 14 residues. V lost 1 base to trimming and J lost 5 bases, with 11 bases between them. The CDR3 bases are TGTGCCAGCAGCTTAGATCCTAGGAGGGAGACCCAGTACTTC. Translation gives CASSLDPRRETQYF.

In its sample, this clone was seen a few times. The rearrangement uses TRBV4-3 and TRBJ1-2, with D hard to call. The CDR3 runs 14 residues. Germline V gene lookup returns CDR1 LGHNA and CDR2 YSLEER. V was cut by 0 bases and J by 0 bases, with 5 bases left in between. CDR3 DNA sequence: TGCGCCAGCAGCCAAGATGTCGCTAACTATGGCTACACCTTC. It specifies CASSQDVANYGYTF.

The V and J genes are TRBV11-3 and TRBJ1-2; TRBD1 matches at 7 bases. CDR3 size: 13 residues. Losses at the gene ends were 8 bases for V and 3 bases for J; bases not matched to a gene: 6. CDR1 is SGHNT, CDR2 YENEEA, per germline. The chain's CDR3 is CASGGGTDYGYTF. CDR3 nucleotides: TGTGCCAGCGGCGGGGGGACAGACTATGGCTACACCTTC.

This chain joins TRBV5-4 and TRBJ1-5; the match to TRBD1 covers 8 bases. Losses at the gene ends were 3 bases for V and 3 bases for J; bases not matched to a gene: 14. CDR3 length: 18 amino acids. Germline CDR1 and CDR2: SGHNT and YYREEE (reference sequence). The CDR3 loop is CASSYRQGAQTINQPQHF. CDR3 nucleotide sequence: TGTGCCAGCAGCTACCGGCAGGGGGCCCAAACTATCAATCAGCCCCAGCATTTT.

Only a few counts were recorded for this clone. V and J are TRBV28 and TRBJ2-7; the match to TRBD2 covers 7 bases. This CDR3 spans 16 amino acids. J lost 2 bases, V lost 3 bases, and 10 bases had no gene match. CDR1 MDHEN and CDR2 SYDVKM come from the germline V gene. The CDR3 here is CASSLGGVGDAYEQYF. The CDR3 DNA sequence: TGTGCCAGCAGTTTGGGAGGGGTCGGGGATGCCTACGAGCAGTACTTC.

The rearrangement joins TRBV5-1 to TRBJ2-1; 9 bases map to TRBD2. The CDR3 runs to 15 residues. CDR1 is SGHRS, CDR2 YFSETQ, per germline. V was clipped by 5 bases and J by 5 bases; unmatched bases: 8. For the CDR3, the DNA is TGCGCCAGCAGGTTAGCGGGGGATCCTCACAATGAGCAGTTCTTC. Residues: CASRLAGDPHNEQFF.

In its sample, this clone was seen a few times. The CDR3 DNA reads as TGTGCCAGCAGCCCCGGGACTTTACGGGTCCTGACTTTC. Translated: CASSPGTLRVLTF. The chain carries TRBV11-1 and TRBJ2-6, with TRBD2 as a possible D gene (6 bases). Germline CDR1 and CDR2: SGHAT and FQDESV (reference sequence). V gave up 5 bases and J gave up 13 bases, with 15 bases separating them. The CDR3 is made up of 13 amino acids.

This clone was counted between two and nine times. V and J are TRBV7-2 and TRBJ2-2, with TRBD2 matching 13 bases. This CDR3 is built from 15 residues. Trimming removed 5 bases from V and 6 bases from J; junction bases left unmatched: 3. Per the germline V gene, CDR1 is SGHTA and CDR2 is FQGNSA. This CDR3 reads CASSLGLAGAGELFF. In DNA, the CDR3 is TGTGCCAGCAGCCTCGGACTAGCGGGGGCCGGGGAGCTGTTTTTT. Supplemented by reference TRBV7-2 and TRBJ2-2, the full variable domain reads GAGVSQSPSNKVTEKGKDVELRCDPISGHTALYWYRQSLGQGLEFLIYFQGNSAPDKSGLPSDRFSAERTGGSVSTLTIQRTQQEDSAVYLCASSLGLAGAGELFFGEGSRLTVL.

This clone was found a few times. The V call is TRBV19, the J call TRBJ2-2; 7 nucleotides align to TRBD1. Trimming took 5 bases from V and 3 from J; bases not matched to a gene: 6. Germline CDR1 and CDR2: LNHDA and SQIVND (reference sequence). CDR3 size: 15 residues. The CDR3 reads CASSERTGYTGELFF. The CDR3 coding sequence is TGTGCCAGTAGTGAAAGGACAGGTTACACCGGGGAGCTGTTTTTT.

With regard to this clone: The same CDR3 can be traced to other DNA sequences in this sample. V is TRBV5-1 and J is TRBJ1-1; maybe TRBD1 (5 bases). The CDR3 spans 12 residues. V lost 5 bases and J 5 bases, leaving 10 bases between the germline ends. Germline CDR1 and CDR2: SGHRS and YFSETQ. The DNA of the CDR3 is TGCGCCAGCAGTTTCGGGGGGACTGAAGCTTTCTTT. Its translation: CASSFGGTEAFF. The whole variable domain, remainder taken from reference TRBV5-1 and TRBJ1-1, is KAGVTQTPRYLIKTRGQQVTLSCSPISGHRSVSWYQQTPGQGLQFLFEYFSETQRNKGNFPGRFSGRQFSNSRSEMNVSTLELGDSALYLCASSFGGTEAFFGQGTRLTVV.

Here the CDR3 reads CASSISRSDGYTF. In DNA, the CDR3 is TGTGCCAGTAGTATCTCTAGGTCTGATGGCTACACCTTC. This chain connects TRBV19 to TRBJ1-2; D not certain. V gave up 3 bases and J gave up 6 bases, with 11 bases separating them. Per germline, CDR1 LNHDA and CDR2 SQIVND (reference sequence). This CDR3 has 13 residues.

The sample holds a few counts of this clone. The chain is built from TRBV30 and TRBJ2-3; 8 bases map to TRBD2. The germline V gene encodes CDR1 GTSNPN and CDR2 SVGIG (reference sequence). V shed 2 bases, J shed 5 bases, and the junction held 9 bases outside the gene matches. There are 15 residues in the CDR3. CDR3 coding DNA: TGTGCCTGGAGTCCCCCAGGGGCGGGGGGAGATACGCAGTATTTT. Protein sequence: CAWSPPGAGGDTQYF.

This clone has a handful of counts. The V and J genes are TRBV5-1 and TRBJ2-1; TRBD2 aligns across 8 bases. The ends lost 4 bases at V and 0 bases at J; junction bases unmatched: 6. The CDR3 totals 16 residues. Germline values: CDR1 SGHRS, CDR2 YFSETQ. CDR3 coding DNA: TGCGCCAGCAGCCCCGGGGGGGCTAGCTCCTACAATGAGCAGTTCTTC. Translating gives CASSPGGASSYNEQFF.

This clone was seen many times. The rearrangement links TRBV29-1 to TRBJ1-2; D may be TRBD1 (6 bases). V gave up 3 bases and J gave up 8 bases, with 10 bases separating them. This CDR3 region has 11 residues. Germline-derived CDR1 and CDR2 are SQVTM and ANQGSEA. CDR3 sequence: CSVDPRGGYTF. The CDR3, as DNA: TGCAGCGTTGACCCCAGGGGAGGCTACACCTTC. Combining the CDR3 with reference TRBV29-1 and TRBJ1-2 gives the whole variable domain SAVISQKPSRDICQRGTSLTIQCQVDSQVTMMFWYRQQPGQSLTLIATANQGSEATYESGFVIDKFPISRPNLTFSTLTVSNMSPEDSSIYLCSVDPRGGYTFGSGTRLTVV.

This clone was seen only a few times. This chain links TRBV7-8 with TRBJ1-1, with 9 positions matching TRBD1. V shed 10 bases, J shed 1 base, and the junction held 7 bases outside the gene matches. CDR1 and CDR2 from the germline V gene are SGHVS and FQNEAQ. The CDR3 extends over 14 amino acids. The CDR3: CAIHGGQGNTEAFF. CDR3 DNA sequence: TGTGCCATCCACGGGGGACAGGGGAACACTGAAGCTTTCTTT.

The rearrangement uses TRBV5-1 and TRBJ2-3; 10 bases match TRBD1. This CDR3 comprises 13 residues. J was trimmed by 3 bases and V by 7 bases; bases with no gene match: 2. The germline gives CDR1 SGHRS, CDR2 YFSETQ. The CDR3 sequence is CASGQGVTDTQYF. The CDR3 bases are TGCGCCAGCGGACAGGGGGTGACAGATACGCAGTATTTT. The variable domain in full, with the rest retrieved from reference TRBV5-1 and TRBJ2-3, is KAGVTQTPRYLIKTRGQQVTLSCSPISGHRSVSWYQQTPGQGLQFLFEYFSETQRNKGNFPGRFSGRQFSNSRSEMNVSTLELGDSALYLCASGQGVTDTQYFGPGTRLTVL.

This clone turned up a few times. The chain couples TRBV29-1 to TRBJ2-7; 9 nucleotides align to TRBD1. CDR3 length: 13 amino acids. The V and J ends lost 3 bases and 4 bases, in that order; junction bases with no gene match: 4. Germline V CDR1 and CDR2: SQVTM, ANQGSEA. CDR3 DNA sequence: TGCAGCGTTGATTCTGGACAGGGGTACGAGCAGTACTTC. As protein: CSVDSGQGYEQYF.

This clone was observed a few times. The CDR3 DNA reads TGTGCCTGGAGTCGCAGGGTAACAGATACGCAGTATTTT. Amino acid sequence: CAWSRRVTDTQYF. The V gene is TRBV30, the J gene TRBJ2-3; a weak D match, TRBD1 (5 bases). The CDR3 sequence is 13 residues long. CDR1 GTSNPN and CDR2 SVGIG come from the germline V gene (reference sequence). V lost 2 bases, J lost 3 bases, and 9 bases lay in between.

This clone was counted a few times. V gene TRBV7-6 combines with J gene TRBJ2-7; 7 positions match TRBD1. The ends lost 3 bases at V and 1 base at J; junction bases unmatched: 6. CDR3 size: 15 residues. Per germline, CDR1 SGHVS and CDR2 FNYEAQ. The CDR3 spells CASSLMTGLSYEQYF. Written as DNA, the CDR3 is TGTGCCAGCAGCTTGATGACAGGGCTATCCTACGAGCAGTACTTC.

The chain uses TRBV5-1 and TRBJ1-2; D is unresolved. Germline V gene sequence: CDR1 SGHRS, CDR2 YFSETQ. This CDR3 is 12 amino acids long. V lost 10 bases and J lost 2, with 12 bases in between. The CDR3 sequence: CASREANYGYTF. CDR3 in DNA: TGCGCCTCGAGGGAGGCAAACTATGGCTACACCTTC. Using reference TRBV5-1 and TRBJ1-2 for the parts outside the CDR3, the full variable domain is KAGVTQTPRYLIKTRGQQVTLSCSPISGHRSVSWYQQTPGQGLQFLFEYFSETQRNKGNFPGRFSGRQFSNSRSEMNVSTLELGDSALYLCASREANYGYTFGSGTRLTVV.

V is TRBV18 and J is TRBJ2-1; TRBD1 aligns across 9 bases. This CDR3 is 12 amino acids long. Losses at the gene ends were 4 bases for V and 9 bases for J; bases not matched to a gene: 1. Germline CDR1 KGHSH, CDR2 LQKENI. The CDR3 sequence is CASSLDRGEQFF. CDR3 DNA: TGTGCCAGCTCACTGGACAGGGGTGAGCAGTTCTTC.

The V gene is TRBV10-3, the J gene TRBJ1-2; tentatively, D is TRBD1 (6 bases). This CDR3 contains 13 residues. V lost 11 bases to trimming and J lost 7 bases, with 20 bases between them. Germline V gene lookup returns CDR1 ENHRY and CDR2 SYGVKD. CDR3 region: CAVHQEGDLGYTF. CDR3 nucleotides: TGTGCCGTCCACCAAGAGGGGGACCTTGGCTACACCTTC.

The gene calls are TRBV19 and TRBJ1-5; a possible D gene is TRBD1 (5 bases). Trimming stripped 10 bases from V and 1 base from J, with 20 bases between. Germline assignment: CDR1 LNHDA and CDR2 SQIVND (reference sequence). This CDR3 has 16 residues. As DNA, the CDR3 is TGTGCCACAGGGCTAAGGGGATATGTCAGCAATCAGCCCCAGCATTTT. Encoded protein: CATGLRGYVSNQPQHF.

The rearrangement links TRBV5-1 to TRBJ2-7; TRBD1 matches at 10 bases. CDR1 is SGHRS and CDR2 is YFSETQ in the germline V gene. V lost 5 bases, J lost 3 bases, and 5 bases stayed unmatched. The length of the CDR3 is 14 residues. The CDR3 nucleotides read TGCGCCAGCAGTCCGGGACAGGGGATCTACGAGCAGTACTTC. Amino acid sequence: CASSPGQGIYEQYF.

The J gene is TRBJ2-1, the V gene TRBV7-8; 10 bases line up with TRBD1. Germline lookup yields CDR1 SGHVS and CDR2 FQNEAQ. This CDR3 has 15 residues. V dropped 4 bases and J dropped 4; count of bases not matched to a gene: 4. CDR3 in DNA: TGTGCCAGCAGCTGGGACAGGGGCGTTTACAATGAGCAGTTCTTC. Its protein product is CASSWDRGVYNEQFF.

This clone was seen a handful of times. V gene TRBV30 combines with J gene TRBJ1-2, with 8 bases fitting TRBD1. Germline V gene sequence: CDR1 GTSNPN, CDR2 SVGIG (reference sequence). This CDR3 comprises 14 residues. Trimming at V came to 7 bases and at J to 2 bases, leaving 9 bases not matched to a gene. Here the CDR3 reads CASAYWTGNYGYTF. The CDR3 DNA follows: TGTGCCTCGGCGTACTGGACAGGGAACTATGGCTACACCTTC.

This clone appeared a few times. V and J are TRBV5-1 and TRBJ2-5; no reliable D call. V dropped 2 bases and J dropped 2 bases, with 13 bases sitting between them. The V gene's germline CDR1 is SGHRS and CDR2 YFSETQ. The CDR3 is made up of 15 amino acids. The CDR3 loop is CASSFSRISQETQYF. CDR3 bases: TGCGCCAGCAGCTTTTCGCGGATATCTCAAGAGACCCAGTACTTC.

Only a few counts were recorded for this clone. The CDR3 nucleotides are TGTGCTAGTGGTTTGGATCCGGGTAACACTGAAGCTTTCTTT. Residues: CASGLDPGNTEAFF. V gene TRBV12-5 combines with J gene TRBJ1-1; D is ambiguous. The CDR3 contains 14 residues. V lost 1 base, J lost 2 bases, and 8 bases lay in between. Germline CDR1 and CDR2: LGHNT and FRNRAP.